This TCR beta chain was captured by sequencing in a study of early T cells in non-severe SARS-CoV-2 infection. CDR3 length: 20 residues. Germline-derived CDR1 and CDR2 are MNHEY and SVGEGT. The V gene end was trimmed by 2 bases and the J gene end by 4 bases; junction bases not matched to a gene: 14. Tagging with unique molecular identifiers was applied to individual cDNA molecules. TCRdb used MiXCR to reprocess the 5' RACE reads, holding one entry per CDR3 protein. The table lists 64,000 or so distinct CDR3 sequences, 10% to 15% of them singletons. The TCR was taken from an adult who was a healthcare worker with PCR-confirmed SARS-CoV-2 infection or an uninfected control (not recorded which). This rearrangement joins TRBV6-2 or TRBV6-3 to TRBJ2-2; TRBD2 matches at 12 bases. Sample: whole blood, taken at baseline. In DNA form, the CDR3 reads TGTGCCAGCAGTTACACACCGGGACTAGCGGGCCTAAACCTCACCGGGGAGCTGTTTTTT. Translated, it gives CASSYTPGLAGLNLTGELFF.